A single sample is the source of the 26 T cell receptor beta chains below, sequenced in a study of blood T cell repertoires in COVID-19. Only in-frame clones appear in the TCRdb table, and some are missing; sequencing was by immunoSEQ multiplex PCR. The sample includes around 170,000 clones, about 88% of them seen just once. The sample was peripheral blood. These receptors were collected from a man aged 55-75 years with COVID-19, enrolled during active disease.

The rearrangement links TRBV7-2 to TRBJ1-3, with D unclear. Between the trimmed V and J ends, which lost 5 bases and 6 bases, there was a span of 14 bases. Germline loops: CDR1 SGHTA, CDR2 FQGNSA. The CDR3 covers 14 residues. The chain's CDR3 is CASSTTGVENTIYF. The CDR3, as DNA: TGTGCCAGCAGCACGACGGGAGTGGAAAACACCATATATTTT.

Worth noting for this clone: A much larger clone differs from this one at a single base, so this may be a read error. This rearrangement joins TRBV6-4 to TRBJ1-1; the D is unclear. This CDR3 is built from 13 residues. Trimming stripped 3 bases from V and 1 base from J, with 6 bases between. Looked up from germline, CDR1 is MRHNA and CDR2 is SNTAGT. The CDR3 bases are TGTGCCAGCAGTGAGAGGAGGAACACTGAAGCTTTCTTT. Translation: CASSERRNTEAFF.

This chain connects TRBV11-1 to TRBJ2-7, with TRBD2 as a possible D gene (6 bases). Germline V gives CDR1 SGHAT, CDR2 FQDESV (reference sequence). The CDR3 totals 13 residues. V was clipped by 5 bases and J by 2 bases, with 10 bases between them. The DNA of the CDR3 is TGTGCCAGCAGCGTAAGGAGGGCCTACGAGCAGTACTTC. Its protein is CASSVRRAYEQYF.

This CDR3 reads CASSITGGFGYTF. The CDR3 region has the DNA TGTGCCAGCAGCATTACAGGGGGCTTCGGCTACACCTTC. The chain is built from TRBV5-4 and TRBJ1-2; TRBD1 agrees at 9 bases. Germline values: CDR1 SGHNT, CDR2 YYREEE (reference sequence). The CDR3 length is 13 residues. J lost 8 bases, V lost 4 bases, and 6 bases had no gene match.

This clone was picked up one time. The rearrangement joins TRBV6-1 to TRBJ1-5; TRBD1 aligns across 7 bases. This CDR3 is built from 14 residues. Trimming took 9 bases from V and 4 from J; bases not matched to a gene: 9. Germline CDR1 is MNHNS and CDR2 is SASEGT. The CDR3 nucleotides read TGTGCCAGTACTAGAGGGGGACAGAATCAGCCCCAGCATTTT. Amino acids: CASTRGGQNQPQHF.

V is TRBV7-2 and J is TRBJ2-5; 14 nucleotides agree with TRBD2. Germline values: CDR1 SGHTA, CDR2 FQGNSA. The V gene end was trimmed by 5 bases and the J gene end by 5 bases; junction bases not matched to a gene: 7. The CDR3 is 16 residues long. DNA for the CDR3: TGTGCCAGCAGCCATCCGACTAGCGGGAGGGGGGAGACCCAGTACTTC. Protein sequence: CASSHPTSGRGETQYF. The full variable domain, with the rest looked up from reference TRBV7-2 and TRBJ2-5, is GAGVSQSPSNKVTEKGKDVELRCDPISGHTALYWYRQSLGQGLEFLIYFQGNSAPDKSGLPSDRFSAERTGGSVSTLTIQRTQQEDSAVYLCASSHPTSGRGETQYFGPGTRLLVL.

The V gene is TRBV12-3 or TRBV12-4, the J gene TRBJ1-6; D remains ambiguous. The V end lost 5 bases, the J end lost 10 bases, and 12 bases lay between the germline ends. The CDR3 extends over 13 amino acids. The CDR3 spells CASSTPGSSPLHF. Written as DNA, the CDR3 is TGTGCCAGCAGTACCCCCGGGAGCTCACCCCTCCACTTT.

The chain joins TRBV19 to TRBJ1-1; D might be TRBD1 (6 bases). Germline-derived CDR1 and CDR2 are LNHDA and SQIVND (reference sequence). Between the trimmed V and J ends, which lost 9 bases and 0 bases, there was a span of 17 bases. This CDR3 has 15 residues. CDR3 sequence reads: CASQSHRVMNTEAFF. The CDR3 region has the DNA TGTGCCAGCCAATCCCACAGGGTGATGAACACTGAAGCTTTCTTT.

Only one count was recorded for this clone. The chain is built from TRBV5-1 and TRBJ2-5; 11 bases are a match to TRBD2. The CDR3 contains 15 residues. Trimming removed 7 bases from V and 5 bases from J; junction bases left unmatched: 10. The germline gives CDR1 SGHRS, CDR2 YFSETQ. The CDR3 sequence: CASAPSGGPGETQYF. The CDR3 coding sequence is TGCGCCAGCGCCCCTAGCGGGGGGCCGGGGGAGACCCAGTACTTC. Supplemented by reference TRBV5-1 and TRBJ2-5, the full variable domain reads KAGVTQTPRYLIKTRGQQVTLSCSPISGHRSVSWYQQTPGQGLQFLFEYFSETQRNKGNFPGRFSGRQFSNSRSEMNVSTLELGDSALYLCASAPSGGPGETQYFGPGTRLLVL.

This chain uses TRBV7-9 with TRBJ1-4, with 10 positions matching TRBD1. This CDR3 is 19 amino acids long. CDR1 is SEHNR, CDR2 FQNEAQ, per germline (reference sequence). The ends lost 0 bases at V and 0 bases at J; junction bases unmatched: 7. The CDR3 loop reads CASSLAKGQGEATNEKLFF. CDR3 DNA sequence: TGTGCCAGCAGCTTAGCGAAAGGACAGGGGGAGGCAACTAATGAAAAACTGTTTTTT.

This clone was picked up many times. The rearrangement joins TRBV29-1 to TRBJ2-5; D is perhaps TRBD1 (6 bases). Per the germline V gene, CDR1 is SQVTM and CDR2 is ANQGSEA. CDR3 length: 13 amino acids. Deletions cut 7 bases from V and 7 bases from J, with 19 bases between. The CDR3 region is CSGRWGLGGTQYF. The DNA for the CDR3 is TGCAGCGGACGGTGGGGGCTCGGTGGGACCCAGTACTTC.

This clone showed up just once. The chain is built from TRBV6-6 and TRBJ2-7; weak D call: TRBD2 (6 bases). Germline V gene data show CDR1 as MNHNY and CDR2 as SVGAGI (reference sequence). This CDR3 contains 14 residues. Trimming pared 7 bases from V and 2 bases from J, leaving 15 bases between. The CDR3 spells CASTIGSQTYEQYF. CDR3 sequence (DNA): TGTGCCAGCACAATCGGGAGTCAGACCTACGAGCAGTACTTC.

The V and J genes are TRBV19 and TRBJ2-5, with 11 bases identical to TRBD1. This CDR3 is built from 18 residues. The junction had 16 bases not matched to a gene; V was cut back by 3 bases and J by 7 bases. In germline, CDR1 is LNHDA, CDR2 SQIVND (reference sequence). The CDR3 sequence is CASSMILYRDRGSVTQYF. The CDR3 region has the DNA TGTGCCAGTAGTATGATCCTCTACCGGGACAGGGGGTCGGTGACCCAGTACTTC.

CDR3 coding DNA: TGTGCCAGCAGCCCGTACTCGACAGGGGCCAATTCACCCCTCCACTTT. Encoded protein: CASSPYSTGANSPLHF. V and J are TRBV7-2 and TRBJ1-6, with 8 bases identical to TRBD1. Germline V gene lookup returns CDR1 SGHTA and CDR2 FQGNSA. V gave up 5 bases and J gave up 7 bases; unmatched junction bases: 10. The CDR3 totals 16 residues.

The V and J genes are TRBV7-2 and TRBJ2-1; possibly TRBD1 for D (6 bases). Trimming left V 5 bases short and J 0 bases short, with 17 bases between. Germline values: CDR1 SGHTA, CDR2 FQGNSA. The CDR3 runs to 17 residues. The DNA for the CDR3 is TGTGCCAGCAGCAACACAGGGACCCTAAGCTCCTACAATGAGCAGTTCTTC. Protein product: CASSNTGTLSSYNEQFF.

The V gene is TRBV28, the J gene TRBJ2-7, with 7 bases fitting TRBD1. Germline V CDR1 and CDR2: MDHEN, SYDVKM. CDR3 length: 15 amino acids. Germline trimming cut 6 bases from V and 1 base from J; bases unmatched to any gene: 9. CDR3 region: CASRPTGSGSYEQYF. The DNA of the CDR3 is TGTGCCAGCAGGCCGACAGGGTCTGGGTCCTACGAGCAGTACTTC.

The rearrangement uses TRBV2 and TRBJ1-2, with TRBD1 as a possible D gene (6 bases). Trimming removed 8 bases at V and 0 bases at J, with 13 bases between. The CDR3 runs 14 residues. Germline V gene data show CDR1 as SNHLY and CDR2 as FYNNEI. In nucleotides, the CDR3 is TGTGCCAGCGCCCTCACAGGGTCTAACTATGGCTACACCTTC. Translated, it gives CASALTGSNYGYTF.

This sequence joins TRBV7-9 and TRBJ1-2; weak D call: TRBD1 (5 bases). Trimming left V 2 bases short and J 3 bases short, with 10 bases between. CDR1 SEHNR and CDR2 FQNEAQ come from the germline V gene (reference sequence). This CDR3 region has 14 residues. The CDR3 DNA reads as TGTGCCAGCAGCTTAACGGGGGTAGACTATGGCTACACCTTC. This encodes CASSLTGVDYGYTF.

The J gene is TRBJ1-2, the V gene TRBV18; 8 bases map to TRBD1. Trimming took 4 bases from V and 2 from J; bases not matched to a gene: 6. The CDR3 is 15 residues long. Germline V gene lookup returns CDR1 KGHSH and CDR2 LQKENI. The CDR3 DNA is TGTGCCAGCTCACATCCGGACAGGGTCAACTATGGCTACACCTTC. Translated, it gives CASSHPDRVNYGYTF.

The CDR3 region has the DNA TGTGCCAGCAGGGCAGGGCTCACCGGGGAGCTGTTTTTT. It yields the protein CASRAGLTGELFF. The V call is TRBV28, the J call TRBJ2-2, with D possibly being TRBD1 (5 bases). CDR3 length: 13 residues. Germline loops: CDR1 MDHEN, CDR2 SYDVKM. The ends were cut back, 6 bases at V and 4 bases at J, with 9 bases in the middle.

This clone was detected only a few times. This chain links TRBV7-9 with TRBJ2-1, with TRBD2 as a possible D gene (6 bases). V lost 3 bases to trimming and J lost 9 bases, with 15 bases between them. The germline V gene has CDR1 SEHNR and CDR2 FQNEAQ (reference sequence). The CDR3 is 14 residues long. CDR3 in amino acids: CASSLGDFQGEQFF. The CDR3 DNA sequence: TGTGCCAGCAGCTTGGGGGACTTCCAAGGTGAGCAGTTCTTC.

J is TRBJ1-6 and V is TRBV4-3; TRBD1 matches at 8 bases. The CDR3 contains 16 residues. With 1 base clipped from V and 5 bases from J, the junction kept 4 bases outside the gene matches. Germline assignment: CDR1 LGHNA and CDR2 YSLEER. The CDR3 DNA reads TGCGCCAGCAGCCAAGGGACAGGGAATAATAATTCACCCCTCCACTTT. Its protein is CASSQGTGNNNSPLHF.

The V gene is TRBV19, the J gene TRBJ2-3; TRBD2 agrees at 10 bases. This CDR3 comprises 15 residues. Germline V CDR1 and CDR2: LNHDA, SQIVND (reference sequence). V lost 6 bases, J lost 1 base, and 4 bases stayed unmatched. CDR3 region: CASRKAGGRTDTQYF. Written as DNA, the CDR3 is TGTGCCAGTAGAAAAGCGGGGGGGCGCACAGATACGCAGTATTTT.

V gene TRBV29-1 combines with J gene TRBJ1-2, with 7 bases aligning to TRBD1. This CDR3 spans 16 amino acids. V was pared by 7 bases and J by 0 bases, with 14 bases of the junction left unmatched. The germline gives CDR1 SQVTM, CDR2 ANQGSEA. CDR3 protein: CSAQSGGGRANYGYTF. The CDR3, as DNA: TGCAGCGCTCAGTCGGGAGGGGGCCGAGCTAACTATGGCTACACCTTC.

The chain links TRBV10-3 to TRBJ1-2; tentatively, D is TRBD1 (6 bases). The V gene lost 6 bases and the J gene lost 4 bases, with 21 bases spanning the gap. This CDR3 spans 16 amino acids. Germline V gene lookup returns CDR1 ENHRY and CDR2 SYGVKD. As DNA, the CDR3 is TGTGCCATCAGGGGGATTACAGGGAACTCCTCCTATGGCTACACCTTC. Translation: CAIRGITGNSSYGYTF.

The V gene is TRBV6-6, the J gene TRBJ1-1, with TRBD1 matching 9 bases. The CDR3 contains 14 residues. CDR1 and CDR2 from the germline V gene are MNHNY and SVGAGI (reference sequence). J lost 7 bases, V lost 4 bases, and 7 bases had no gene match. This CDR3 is CASSLAGTGREAFF. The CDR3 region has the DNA TGTGCCAGCAGTTTAGCTGGGACAGGGCGTGAAGCTTTCTTT.